This T cell receptor beta chain was documented in a study of cytomegalovirus exposure and HLA in healthy donors. Study-level results: Researchers counted 164 TCR beta chains as cytomegalovirus-associated.

The PCR ran on 60 Vbeta and 13 Jbeta primers. Generated by immunoSEQ multiplex PCR, the TCRdb table keeps only in-frame clones and is missing some. The data show roughly 130,000 clones, about 80% seen once. Germline V gives CDR1 SQVTM, CDR2 ANQGSEA. This CDR3 has 12 residues. Trimming stripped 0 bases from V and 4 bases from J, with 6 bases between. Remarks on this clone: What it recognizes is unknown.

The sequencing sample was made of PBMCs. The source of this sequence is a woman between 40 and 50 years old in good health and CMV-seronegative. The chain employs TRBV29-1 and TRBJ2-5, with D unclear. CDR3 DNA sequence: TGCAGCGTTGAAGACAACTCAGAGACCCAGTACTTC. Its protein is CSVEDNSETQYF.